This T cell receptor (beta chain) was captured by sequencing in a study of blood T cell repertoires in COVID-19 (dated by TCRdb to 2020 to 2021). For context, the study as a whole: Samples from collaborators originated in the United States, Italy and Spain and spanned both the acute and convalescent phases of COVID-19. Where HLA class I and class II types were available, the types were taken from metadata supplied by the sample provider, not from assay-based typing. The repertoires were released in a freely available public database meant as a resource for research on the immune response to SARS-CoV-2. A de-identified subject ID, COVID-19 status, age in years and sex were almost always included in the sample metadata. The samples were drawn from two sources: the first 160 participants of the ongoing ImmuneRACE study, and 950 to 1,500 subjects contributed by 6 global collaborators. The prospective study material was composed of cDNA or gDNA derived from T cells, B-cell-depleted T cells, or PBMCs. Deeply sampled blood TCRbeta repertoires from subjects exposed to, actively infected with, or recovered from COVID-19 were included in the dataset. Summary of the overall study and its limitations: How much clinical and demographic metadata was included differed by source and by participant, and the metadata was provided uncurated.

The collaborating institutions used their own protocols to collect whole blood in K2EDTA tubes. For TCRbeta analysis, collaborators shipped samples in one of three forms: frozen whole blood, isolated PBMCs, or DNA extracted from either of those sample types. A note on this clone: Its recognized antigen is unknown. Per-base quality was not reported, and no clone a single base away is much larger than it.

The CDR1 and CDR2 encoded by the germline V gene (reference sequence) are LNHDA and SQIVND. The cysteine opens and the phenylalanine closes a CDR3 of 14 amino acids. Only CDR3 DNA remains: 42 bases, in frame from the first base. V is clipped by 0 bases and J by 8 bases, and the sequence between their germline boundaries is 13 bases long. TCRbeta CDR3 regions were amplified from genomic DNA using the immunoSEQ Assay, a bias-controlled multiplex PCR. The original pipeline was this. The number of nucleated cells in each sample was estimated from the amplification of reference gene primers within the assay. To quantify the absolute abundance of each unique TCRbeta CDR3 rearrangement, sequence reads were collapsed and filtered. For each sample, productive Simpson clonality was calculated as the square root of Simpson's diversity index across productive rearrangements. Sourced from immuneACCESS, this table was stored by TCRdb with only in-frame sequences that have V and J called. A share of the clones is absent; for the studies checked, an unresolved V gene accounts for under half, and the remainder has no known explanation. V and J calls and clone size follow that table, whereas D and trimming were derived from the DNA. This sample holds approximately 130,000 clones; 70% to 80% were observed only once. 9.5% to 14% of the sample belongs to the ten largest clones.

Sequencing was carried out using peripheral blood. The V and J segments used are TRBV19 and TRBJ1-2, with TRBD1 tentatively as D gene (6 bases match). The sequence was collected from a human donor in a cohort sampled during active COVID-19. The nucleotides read TGTGCCAGTAGTATAGATCTCCGACAGGTCGGCTACACCTTC. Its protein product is CASSIDLRQVGYTF.